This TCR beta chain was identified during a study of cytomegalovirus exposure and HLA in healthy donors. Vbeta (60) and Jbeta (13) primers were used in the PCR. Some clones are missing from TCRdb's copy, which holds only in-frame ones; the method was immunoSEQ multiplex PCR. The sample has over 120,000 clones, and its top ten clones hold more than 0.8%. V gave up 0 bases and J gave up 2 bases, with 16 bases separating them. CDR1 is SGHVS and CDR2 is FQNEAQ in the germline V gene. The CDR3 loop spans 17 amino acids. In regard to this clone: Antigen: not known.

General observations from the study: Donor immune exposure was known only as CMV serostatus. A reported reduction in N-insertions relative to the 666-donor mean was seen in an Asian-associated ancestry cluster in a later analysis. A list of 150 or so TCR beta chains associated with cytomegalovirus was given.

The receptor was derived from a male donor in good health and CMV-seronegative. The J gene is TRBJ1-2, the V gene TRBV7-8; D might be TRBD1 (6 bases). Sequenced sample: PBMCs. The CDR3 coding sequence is TGTGCCAGCAGCTTAGCCCAGACTCCAACAGGGAACTATGGCTACACCTTC. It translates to CASSLAQTPTGNYGYTF.